These 20 T cell receptor beta chains originate from one sample sequenced in a study of metastatic and nonmetastatic thyroid tumors. Thyroid surgery was preceded by no treatment in any patient. TCRdb reanalyzed the PCR reads with MiXCR. The sample lists tens of thousands of clones, about 30% occurring once. The source material was blood. The receptors derive from a male donor with papillary thyroid cancer or a benign thyroid nodule (not recorded which). Some clones in this sample may be carry-over from other donors' samples.

This chain links TRBV19 with TRBJ2-7; 11 bases map to TRBD2. This CDR3 comprises 14 residues. Germline lookup yields CDR1 LNHDA and CDR2 SQIVND (reference sequence). V gave up 5 bases and J gave up 3 bases; unmatched junction bases: 3. CDR3 coding DNA: TGTGCCAGTAGTTTGGGACTAGCGGTCTACGAGCAGTACTTC. It translates to CASSLGLAVYEQYF.

This clone was recorded a few times. This chain joins TRBV30 and TRBJ2-7, with D possibly matching TRBD2 (5 bases). Trimming took 4 bases from V and 3 from J, leaving 13 bases between them. The CDR3 is 13 residues long. Germline CDR1 GTSNPN, CDR2 SVGIG (reference sequence). CDR3 loop: CAWNEAGIYEQYF. The DNA of the CDR3 is TGTGCCTGGAACGAGGCGGGTATCTACGAGCAGTACTTC. The entire variable domain, with the rest obtained from reference TRBV30 and TRBJ2-7, is as follows: SQTIHQWPATLVQPVGSPLSLECTVEGTSNPNLYWYRQAAGRGLQLLFYSVGIGQISSEVPQNLSASRPQDRQFILSSKKLLLSDSGFYLCAWNEAGIYEQYFGPGTRLTVT.

A single count supports this clone. The chain carries TRBV7-8 and TRBJ2-1; TRBD1 agrees at 9 bases. CDR1 and CDR2 from the germline V gene are SGHVS and FQNEAQ. Trimming took 1 base from V and 8 from J; bases not matched to a gene: 12. The CDR3 covers 17 residues. CDR3 sequence (DNA): TGTGCCAGCAGCTTAGGGAGGGCCGGGACAGGGTCGGATGAGCAGTTCTTC. Translating it yields CASSLGRAGTGSDEQFF.

This chain joins TRBV7-9 and TRBJ2-5; D is unclear. With 5 bases removed from V and 6 bases from J, the gap between germline ends came to 10 bases. This CDR3 spans 12 amino acids. CDR1 and CDR2 from the germline V gene are SEHNR and FQNEAQ (reference sequence). CDR3 DNA: TGTGCCAGCAGCCCAAACGTCAAGACCCAGTACTTC. It encodes CASSPNVKTQYF.

V and J are TRBV2 and TRBJ1-5; the D is unclear. Per germline, CDR1 SNHLY and CDR2 FYNNEI. The V and J ends lost 7 bases and 2 bases respectively, with 15 bases between them. The CDR3 spans 15 residues. CDR3 DNA: TGTGCCAGCACCTGGAGTCCCAGTGGCAATCAGCCCCAGCATTTT. Translation gives CASTWSPSGNQPQHF.

Within the sample, this clone is medium-sized. The rearrangement uses TRBV5-8 and TRBJ1-5, with TRBD1 as a possible D gene (6 bases). The CDR3 runs to 16 residues. The germline CDR1 and CDR2 sequences are SGHTS and YDEGEE. V lost 4 bases to trimming and J lost 3 bases, with 17 bases between them. CDR3 bases: TGTGCCAGCAGCCGGGGGGATGGGGGGCTCAATCAGCCCCAGCATTTT. Its translation is CASSRGDGGLNQPQHF.

This clone was found a few times. The chain joins TRBV6-1 to TRBJ2-1; 7 bases agree with TRBD2. Germline CDR1 MNHNS, CDR2 SASEGT. CDR3 length: 14 residues. The trim removed 4 bases at V and 9 bases at J, leaving 9 bases unmatched. The CDR3 is CASSAERDSAEQFF. The CDR3 region has the DNA TGTGCCAGCAGTGCCGAGCGGGATTCCGCTGAGCAGTTCTTC.

V gene TRBV7-2 combines with J gene TRBJ2-3; D remains unclear. This CDR3 comprises 11 residues. CDR1 is SGHTA and CDR2 is FQGNSA in the germline V gene. Trimming pared 2 bases from V and 4 bases from J, leaving 1 base between. CDR3 region: CASSLSDTQYF. CDR3 DNA: TGTGCCAGCAGCTTATCAGATACGCAGTATTTT.

V is TRBV11-2 and J is TRBJ2-3; 7 bases line up with TRBD2. This CDR3 is built from 16 residues. Per germline, CDR1 SGHAT and CDR2 FQNNGV. Trimming at V came to 3 bases and at J to 0 bases, leaving 6 bases not matched to a gene. CDR3 nucleotide sequence: TGTGCCAGCAGCTTTTTTGGCGGGGGAAGCACAGATACGCAGTATTTT. Amino acid sequence: CASSFFGGGSTDTQYF.

The chain is built from TRBV28 and TRBJ1-4, with D maybe TRBD1 (6 bases). Per the germline V gene, CDR1 is MDHEN and CDR2 is SYDVKM. CDR3 length: 14 residues. V gave up 2 bases and J gave up 8 bases, with 12 bases separating them. CDR3 amino acids: CASSLGGGNEKLFF. CDR3 sequence (DNA): TGTGCCAGCAGTTTAGGCGGGGGCAACGAAAAACTGTTTTTT.

This sequence joins TRBV29-1 and TRBJ2-1; no clear D. This CDR3 comprises 12 residues. CDR1 SQVTM and CDR2 ANQGSEA come from the germline V gene. With 2 bases removed from V and 9 bases from J, the gap between germline ends came to 11 bases. The CDR3 coding sequence is TGCAGCGTTGAATCGATAGAACTTGAGCAGTTCTTC. As protein: CSVESIELEQFF.

The V gene is TRBV14, the J gene TRBJ1-2; D remains ambiguous. CDR1 SGHDN and CDR2 FVKESK come from the germline V gene. The V and J ends lost 2 bases and 4 bases respectively, with 8 bases between them. The CDR3 is made up of 13 amino acids. The CDR3 region has the DNA TGTGCCAGCAGCCAATGGAAGAGCTATGGCTACACCTTC. This gives the protein CASSQWKSYGYTF.

This clone was observed a few times. CDR3 amino acids: CASSFRDRFYEQYF. In DNA form, the CDR3 reads TGTGCCAGCAGTTTTAGGGACAGGTTCTACGAGCAGTACTTC. The chain couples TRBV28 to TRBJ2-7; 8 positions match TRBD1. J gave up 3 bases and V 3 bases, and 4 bases lay outside the gene matches. Germline V lookup: CDR1 MDHEN, CDR2 SYDVKM. The CDR3 runs 14 residues.

This clone is medium-sized (0.01 to 0.1%). The rearrangement links TRBV6-1 to TRBJ2-7; D perhaps matches TRBD1 (6 bases). The CDR3 loop spans 18 amino acids. Germline-derived CDR1 and CDR2 are MNHNS and SASEGT. Trimming pared 2 bases from V and 4 bases from J, leaving 24 bases between. The CDR3, as DNA: TGTGCCAGCAGTGAAAAAATGGGGGCAGGGCGCGTAAAGTACGAGCAGTACTTC. Encoded protein: CASSEKMGAGRVKYEQYF.

J is TRBJ2-7 and V is TRBV2; unclear D gene. Germline CDR1 and CDR2: SNHLY and FYNNEI. CDR3 length: 13 amino acids. Deletions cut 4 bases from V and 5 bases from J, with 12 bases between. CDR3 nucleotides: TGTGCCAGCAGTGCCAGGCGAAGGGACGAGCAGTACTTC. Translation: CASSARRRDEQYF. The full variable domain, completed using reference TRBV2 and TRBJ2-7, is EPEVTQTPSHQVTQMGQEVILRCVPISNHLYFYWYRQILGQKVEFLVSFYNNEISEKSEIFDDQFSVERPDGSNFTLKIRSTKLEDSAMYFCASSARRRDEQYFGPGTRLTVT.

The chain carries TRBV3-1 and TRBJ2-7, with D maybe TRBD2 (6 bases). The CDR3 totals 14 residues. V lost 2 bases and J lost 6, with 14 bases in between. Per germline, CDR1 LGHDT and CDR2 YNNKEL (reference sequence). The CDR3 nucleotides are TGTGCCAGCAGCCAAAAGGGAAGCGGGCTCGAGCAGTACTTC. This codes for CASSQKGSGLEQYF.

This clone was found many times. The genes are TRBV20-1 and TRBJ1-5; possibly TRBD1 for D (5 bases). CDR3 length equals 14 residues. The V end was cut by 3 bases, the J end by 3 bases, with 12 bases between. The germline V gene encodes CDR1 DFQATT and CDR2 SNEGSKA (reference sequence). The CDR3 here is CSARAGTANQPQHF. The CDR3 bases are TGCAGTGCTAGGGCAGGGACGGCCAATCAGCCCCAGCATTTT.

By its share, this clone is medium-sized (0.01 to 0.1%). The rearrangement uses TRBV6-1 and TRBJ1-1; 7 bases line up with TRBD1. CDR3 size: 14 residues. The V gene end was trimmed by 6 bases and the J gene end by 3 bases; junction bases not matched to a gene: 7. Per germline, CDR1 MNHNS and CDR2 SASEGT. CDR3 sequence reads: CASREQGIHTEAFF. DNA for the CDR3: TGTGCCAGCAGGGAACAGGGGATACACACTGAAGCTTTCTTT.

By frequency in the sample, this clone is medium-sized (0.01 to 0.1%). The CDR3 DNA reads as TGCAGTGCTAGAGTTACAGTAGAGAACACTGAAGCTTTCTTT. Amino acids: CSARVTVENTEAFF. The chain carries TRBV20-1 and TRBJ1-1; D unclear. Between the trimmed V and J ends, which lost 1 base and 1 base, there was a span of 10 bases. Germline CDR1 and CDR2: DFQATT and SNEGSKA (reference sequence). This CDR3 region has 14 residues.

This clone was observed a few times. The rearrangement links TRBV7-2 to TRBJ2-7; 14 bases are shared with TRBD2. The CDR3 is made up of 14 amino acids. V lost 4 bases to trimming and J lost 9 bases; unmatched junction nucleotides: 5. The V gene's germline CDR1 is SGHTA and CDR2 FQGNSA. The CDR3 loop is CASSSGLAGVGQYF. The CDR3 DNA is TGTGCCAGCAGCTCGGGACTAGCGGGAGTGGGGCAGTACTTC.